These 14 T cell receptor beta chains originate from one sample sequenced in a study of vaccination and CD4 T cells after COVID-19. Their antigens are not known. The treatment: roughly 10-day PBMC culture with coronavirus spike peptide pools or control peptides (ViraFEST assay). With the Oncomine TCR Beta short-read assay, DNA from cultured CD4+ T cells was sequenced. TCRdb ran MiXCR on the PCR reads and lists one entry per CDR3 protein. The table lists some 8,700 distinct CDR3 sequences, 51% of them singletons, with approximately 40% in the top ten. Sequenced: CD4+ T cells from blood, cultured in vitro. The receptors come from a human donor who had recovered from COVID-19.

The chain carries TRBV19 and TRBJ1-2; a possible D gene is TRBD1 (5 bases). Looked up from germline, CDR1 is LNHDA and CDR2 is SQIVND (reference sequence). The CDR3 is 11 residues long. V was clipped by 9 bases and J by 5 bases, with 10 bases between them. The chain's CDR3 is CASERGYGYTF. Written as DNA, the CDR3 is TGTGCCAGCGAGCGGGGGTATGGCTACACCTTC.

This chain joins TRBV19 and TRBJ2-1; D tentatively reads TRBD1 or TRBD2 (7 bases each). Germline CDR1 LNHDA, CDR2 SQIVND (reference sequence). There are 16 residues in the CDR3. V was pared by 5 bases and J by 1 base, with 15 bases between. The CDR3 region is CASSWAAGQSYNEQFF. The CDR3 DNA follows: TGTGCCAGTAGTTGGGCAGCGGGACAGTCCTACAATGAGCAGTTCTTC.

The chain has TRBV6-1 and TRBJ1-1; 10 positions agree with TRBD1. Germline V lookup: CDR1 MNHNS, CDR2 SASEGT. The trim removed 5 bases at V and 8 bases at J, leaving 14 bases unmatched. The CDR3 is 16 residues long. Written as DNA, the CDR3 is TGTGCCAGCAGTCAGCATCCGGGACAGGGGATAAAGGAAGCTTTCTTT. Translation gives CASSQHPGQGIKEAFF.

The chain carries TRBV5-4 and TRBJ1-2; 8 bases are shared with TRBD1. This CDR3 is built from 14 residues. The V segment lost 3 bases and the J segment 3 bases; nucleotides outside the gene matches: 4. Germline V lookup: CDR1 SGHNT, CDR2 YYREEE (reference sequence). CDR3 amino acids: CASSWATGDYGYTF. CDR3 bases: TGTGCCAGCAGCTGGGCGACAGGGGACTATGGCTACACCTTC.

The chain combines TRBV4-1 with TRBJ1-1; the match to TRBD1 covers 10 bases. The J segment lost 0 bases and the V segment lost 4 bases, leaving 5 bases of the junction unmatched. Per the germline V gene, CDR1 is MGHRA and CDR2 is YSYEKL. The CDR3 loop spans 16 amino acids. The CDR3 sequence: CASSPRTGGMNTEAFF. CDR3 in DNA: TGCGCCAGCAGCCCCCGGACAGGGGGAATGAACACTGAAGCTTTCTTT.

The rearrangement joins TRBV7-3 to TRBJ2-1, with 10 bases fitting TRBD2. CDR3 length: 17 residues. The trim removed 5 bases at V and 13 bases at J, leaving 20 bases unmatched. Looked up from germline, CDR1 is SGHTA and CDR2 is FQGTGA. The CDR3 loop is CASSPQSPGLAGVPQFF. The CDR3 nucleotides are TGTGCCAGCAGCCCCCAATCCCCTGGGCTAGCGGGAGTCCCCCAGTTCTTC.

The chain uses TRBV7-3 and TRBJ2-3; D not certain. CDR1 and CDR2 (germline): SGHTA, FQGTGA. V lost 5 bases and J lost 5, with 11 bases in between. The CDR3 spans 13 residues. The CDR3, as DNA: TGTGCCAGCAGCCGAAGCTCCCTAGATACGCAGTATTTT. It specifies CASSRSSLDTQYF. Drawing the rest from reference TRBV7-3 and TRBJ2-3, the complete variable domain is GAGVSQTPSNKVTEKGKYVELRCDPISGHTALYWYRQSLGQGPEFLIYFQGTGAADDSGLPNDRFFAVRPEGSVSTLKIQRTERGDSAVYLCASSRSSLDTQYFGPGTRLTVL.

The rearrangement uses TRBV20-1 and TRBJ1-1; the match to TRBD1 covers 7 bases. CDR3 length equals 14 residues. V lost 1 base and J lost 3; bases outside the gene matches: 5. Germline CDR1 reads DFQATT; CDR2 reads SNEGSKA (reference sequence). CDR3 bases: TGCAGTGCTAGAGGATGGGGACAGCACACTGAAGCTTTCTTT. Translation gives CSARGWGQHTEAFF.

The CDR3 DNA is TGTGCCAGCAGCCAAGGGGGCGCGAGCGGAGATTCACCCCTCCACTTT. Amino acids: CASSQGGASGDSPLHF. The chain is built from TRBV4-2 and TRBJ1-6, with D maybe TRBD1 (5 bases). The CDR3 is made up of 16 amino acids. From germline, CDR1 is LGHNA and CDR2 YNFKEQ. Trimming shortened V by 1 base and J by 8 bases, and 15 bases separated the two germline ends.

This clonotype appeared a few times. J is TRBJ2-5 and V is TRBV11-3; 13 bases align to TRBD2. Germline CDR1 SGHNT, CDR2 YENEEA. The CDR3 spans 18 residues. V was pared by 5 bases and J by 5 bases, with 14 bases of the junction left unmatched. CDR3 DNA sequence: TGTGCCAGCAGCAAGCGGACTAGCGGGAGAGGTATCCGTGAGACCCAGTACTTC. Amino acids: CASSKRTSGRGIRETQYF. The full variable domain, its missing parts supplied by reference TRBV11-3 and TRBJ2-5, is EAGVVQSPRYKIIEKKQPVAFWCNPISGHNTLYWYLQNLGQGPELLIRYENEEAVDDSQLPKDRFSAERLKGVDSTLKIQPAELGDSAVYLCASSKRTSGRGIRETQYFGPGTRLLVL.

The chain couples TRBV20-1 to TRBJ2-3, with D possibly matching TRBD1 (5 bases). V dropped 4 bases and J dropped 6 bases, with 11 bases sitting between them. In germline, CDR1 is DFQATT, CDR2 SNEGSKA (reference sequence). The CDR3 covers 12 residues. CDR3: CSATPGMDTQYF. The DNA for the CDR3 is TGCAGTGCTACCCCAGGGATGGATACGCAGTATTTT.

This clonotype has a single count. The chain has TRBV2 and TRBJ2-3; D remains unclear. Germline V lookup: CDR1 SNHLY, CDR2 FYNNEI. The CDR3 length is 13 residues. V was clipped by 6 bases and J by 11 bases, with 18 bases between them. This chain's CDR3 is CASRALSPLGQYF. In DNA, the CDR3 is TGTGCCAGCAGAGCTCTATCCCCCCTGGGGCAGTATTTT.

The chain employs TRBV14 and TRBJ2-5, with TRBD2 identical over 9 bases. Germline V gene data show CDR1 as SGHDN and CDR2 as FVKESK. V shed 4 bases, J shed 0 bases, and the junction held 3 bases outside the gene matches. This CDR3 comprises 15 residues. This CDR3 is CASSRLAVYQETQYF. CDR3 DNA: TGTGCCAGCAGCCGACTAGCGGTGTACCAAGAGACCCAGTACTTC.

The gene calls are TRBV7-3 and TRBJ2-7; 8 nucleotides line up with TRBD2. Germline CDR1 SGHTA, CDR2 FQGTGA. The junction had 4 bases not matched to a gene; V was cut back by 1 base and J by 2 bases. CDR3 length: 15 amino acids. This chain's CDR3 is CASSLSPGGAYEQYF. The CDR3 DNA reads as TGTGCCAGCAGCTTAAGTCCCGGGGGGGCCTACGAGCAGTACTTC.